One and the same sample provided the 7 T cell receptor beta chains below, sequenced in a study of T cell changes during pregnancy in multiple sclerosis. Profiled with immunoSEQ multiplex PCR; TCRdb holds only in-frame clones, not every one. This table has tens of thousands of clones, about 90% appearing once. The specimen comprised CD4+ T cells from peripheral blood mononuclear cells, sampled after pregnancy. Receptors originate from a female donor with multiple sclerosis, enrolled in a pregnancy study.

The rearrangement links TRBV2 to TRBJ1-2; 9 nucleotides line up with TRBD1. Germline CDR1 is SNHLY and CDR2 is FYNNEI. The CDR3 length is 13 residues. Trimming cost V 6 bases and J 3 bases; bases outside gene matches: 2. The CDR3 nucleotides are TGTGCCAGCAGCAGGGACAGGGACTATGGCTACACCTTC. Protein: CASSRDRDYGYTF. The full variable domain, its missing parts supplied by reference TRBV2 and TRBJ1-2, is EPEVTQTPSHQVTQMGQEVILRCVPISNHLYFYWYRQILGQKVEFLVSFYNNEISEKSEIFDDQFSVERPDGSNFTLKIRSTKLEDSAMYFCASSRDRDYGYTFGSGTRLTVV.

The chain recombines TRBV10-3 with TRBJ1-3; 7 bases line up with TRBD1. The CDR3 is 16 amino acids. From germline, CDR1 is ENHRY and CDR2 SYGVKD. The J segment lost 3 bases and the V segment lost 7 bases, leaving 12 bases of the junction unmatched. The DNA of the CDR3 is TGTGCCATCACCATAAACCCGGGACAGTTTGGAAACACCATATATTTT. Amino acids: CAITINPGQFGNTIYF.

The J gene is TRBJ1-1, the V gene TRBV7-3; 7 bases line up with TRBD1. CDR1 SGHTA and CDR2 FQGTGA come from the germline V gene. Trimming took 0 bases from V and 1 from J; bases not matched to a gene: 2. This CDR3 is 15 amino acids long. For the CDR3, the DNA is TGTGCCAGCAGCTTAACAGGGGGCTGGAACACTGAAGCTTTCTTT. Translation gives CASSLTGGWNTEAFF.

This chain links TRBV5-6 with TRBJ2-7; possible D gene TRBD1, 5 bases. The CDR3 runs to 13 residues. CDR1 is SGHDT, CDR2 YYEEEE, per germline. Trimming removed 0 bases at V and 6 bases at J, with 10 bases between. The CDR3: CASSLGQWSEQYF. CDR3 DNA: TGTGCCAGCAGCTTGGGACAGTGGTCCGAGCAGTACTTC. Drawing the rest from reference TRBV5-6 and TRBJ2-7, the complete variable domain is DAGVTQSPTHLIKTRGQQVTLRCSPKSGHDTVSWYQQALGQGPQFIFQYYEEEERQRGNFPDRFSGHQFPNYSSELNVNALLLGDSALYLCASSLGQWSEQYFGPGTRLTVT.

The rearrangement links TRBV19 to TRBJ2-1; TRBD1 matches at 9 bases. CDR3 length: 17 residues. After removal of 3 bases from V and 3 bases from J, the junction contained 9 bases not matched to a gene. Germline values: CDR1 LNHDA, CDR2 SQIVND (reference sequence). Here the CDR3 DNA reads TGTGCCAGTAGTATGCGGGGGACAGGGTCCCGCTACAATGAGCAGTTCTTC. This gives the protein CASSMRGTGSRYNEQFF.

The V gene is TRBV15, the J gene TRBJ2-5; 9 positions match TRBD1. The CDR3 consists of 19 residues. The V and J ends lost 0 bases and 2 bases, in that order; junction bases with no gene match: 13. Per the germline V gene, CDR1 is LNHNV and CDR2 is YYDKDF (reference sequence). CDR3 residues: CATSRDRGGQGSGQETQYF. For the CDR3, the DNA is TGTGCCACCAGCAGAGATCGAGGGGGACAGGGAAGTGGGCAAGAGACCCAGTACTTC.

The chain joins TRBV30 to TRBJ2-7, with a possible D match to TRBD2 (5 bases). The germline gives CDR1 GTSNPN, CDR2 SVGIG (reference sequence). The CDR3 contains 13 residues. V lost 3 bases and J lost 6, with 15 bases in between. The DNA for the CDR3 is TGTGCCTGGAGCCCTTGGGGAGTGGGCGAGCAGTACTTC. This encodes CAWSPWGVGEQYF.